The 28 T cell receptor beta chains in this list originate from one sample, sequenced in a study of a mutant IDH1 vaccine in newly diagnosed glioma (dated by TCRdb to the early 2020s). Taken with the paper, the label for time point translates to: week 11, during vaccination. Each vaccine dose, consisting of 300 ug of a 20-mer mutant IDH1 peptide in Montanide, was administered subcutaneously with topical imiquimod. Library preparation used the immunoSEQ multiplex PCR assay. This immuneACCESS table, as held by TCRdb, lists in-frame sequences with V and J called but not all clones. Of the missing ones, under half trace to an unresolved V gene in checked studies; the others have no known cause. Counted in this sample were roughly 70,000 clones; roughly 84% of them appeared once. Approximately 8.3% of the sample lies in the top ten. These TCRs' antigens remain unknown. The source material was PBMCs, sampled from a glioma patient whose treatment included an IDH1 peptide vaccine. All receptors come from a woman in her forties or fifties with glioma.

The J gene is TRBJ1-2, the V gene TRBV2; D is uncertain. Per the germline V gene, CDR1 is SNHLY and CDR2 is FYNNEI. The CDR3 runs 11 residues. The ends were cut back, 2 bases at V and 8 bases at J, with 6 bases in the middle. CDR3: CASSESDGYTF. As DNA, the CDR3 is TGTGCCAGCAGTGAATCCGACGGCTACACCTTC.

V usage is TRBV6-5 and J usage is TRBJ2-1, with TRBD2 as a possible D gene (6 bases). The CDR3 has 14 amino acids. Germline lookup yields CDR1 MNHEY and CDR2 SVGAGI. Deletions cut 6 bases from V and 5 bases from J, with 14 bases between. The CDR3 protein is CASSRPGENNEQFF. The DNA for the CDR3 is TGTGCCAGCAGCCGACCGGGAGAGAACAATGAGCAGTTCTTC.

The chain carries TRBV2 and TRBJ1-1, with a tentative D call TRBD1 (6 bases). CDR3 length: 13 amino acids. Trimming took 7 bases from V and 10 from J, leaving 19 bases between them. Per germline, CDR1 SNHLY and CDR2 FYNNEI. In DNA form, the CDR3 reads TGTGCCAGCACAGGGGAGGTTTATTCGGGAGCTTTCTTT. Translation gives CASTGEVYSGAFF.

The J gene is TRBJ1-1, the V gene TRBV10-2, with TRBD1 as a possible D gene (5 bases). The CDR3 is 13 residues long. The germline gives CDR1 WSHSY, CDR2 SAAADI. V lost 0 bases and J 4 bases, leaving 6 bases between the germline ends. The CDR3 DNA is TGCGCCAGCAGTGAGTCAAGGGGCACTGAAGCTTTCTTT. This translates into CASSESRGTEAFF.

This clone was seen only once. This rearrangement joins TRBV19 to TRBJ2-7; the D gene is possibly TRBD2 (6 bases). The CDR3 is 16 amino acids. The V gene lost 5 bases and the J gene lost 3 bases, with 20 bases spanning the gap. Per germline, CDR1 LNHDA and CDR2 SQIVND (reference sequence). In nucleotides, the CDR3 is TGTGCCAGTAGTTTTCGCGGGGAGGTTGGAGTCTACGAGCAGTACTTC. The encoded protein is CASSFRGEVGVYEQYF.

The genes are TRBV7-8 and TRBJ2-2; D is unresolved. V lost 2 bases, J lost 0 bases, and 7 bases lay in between. There are 15 residues in the CDR3. Germline CDR1 SGHVS, CDR2 FQNEAQ. The DNA of the CDR3 is TGTGCCAGCAGCTTAAGGGCTTCGAACACCGGGGAGCTGTTTTTT. This gives the protein CASSLRASNTGELFF.

Comments on this clone: One end of the junction fails to match germline, which may point to a read error. The chain joins TRBV29-1 to TRBJ1-1; unclear D gene. CDR3 length: 11 amino acids. Germline V gene sequence: CDR1 SQVTM, CDR2 ANQGSEA. The CDR3 loop is CSTYLNTEAFF. In nucleotides, the CDR3 is TGCAGCACATACTTGAACACTGAAGCCTTCTTT.

CDR3 coding DNA: TGTGCCAGCTCACCACTGGGGCCGCCCACAGATACGCAGTATTTT. Protein product: CASSPLGPPTDTQYF. The chain employs TRBV18 and TRBJ2-3; D is possibly TRBD1 (5 bases). Deletions cut 1 base from V and 2 bases from J, with 10 bases between. Germline CDR1 KGHSH, CDR2 LQKENI. CDR3 length equals 15 residues.

The chain employs TRBV30 and TRBJ2-2; possible D gene TRBD1, 5 bases. V was cut by 4 bases and J by 5 bases, with 11 bases left in between. CDR1 is GTSNPN and CDR2 is SVGIG in the germline V gene (reference sequence). The CDR3 is 13 residues long. CDR3 coding DNA: TGTGCCTGGACTCAGGGTAGGACCGGGGAGCTGTTTTTT. Residues: CAWTQGRTGELFF.

The rearrangement uses TRBV7-8 and TRBJ1-4; maybe TRBD1 (5 bases). CDR1 is SGHVS and CDR2 is FQNEAQ in the germline V gene. Trimming took 5 bases from V and 5 from J, leaving 15 bases between them. The CDR3 loop spans 15 amino acids. CDR3 sequence reads: CASSTQGAGNEKLFF. In DNA form, the CDR3 reads TGTGCCAGCAGCACCCAGGGTGCAGGGAATGAAAAACTGTTTTTT.

This chain joins TRBV5-4 and TRBJ2-7, with TRBD2 identical over 9 bases. The J segment lost 3 bases and the V segment lost 4 bases, leaving 8 bases of the junction unmatched. The germline CDR1 and CDR2 sequences are SGHNT and YYREEE (reference sequence). This CDR3 has 15 residues. The CDR3 DNA reads as TGTGCCAGCAGCCAGCGACTAGCGGTGTACTACGAGCAGTACTTC. It codes for CASSQRLAVYYEQYF.

The rearrangement links TRBV9 to TRBJ2-6, with 7 bases aligning to TRBD1. Germline CDR1 reads SGDLS; CDR2 reads YYNGEE. V trimming: 3 bases; J trimming: 2 bases; junction bases outside the gene matches: 8. The CDR3 is 17 residues long. This CDR3 is CASSASTGSPGANVLTF. In nucleotides, the CDR3 is TGTGCCAGCAGCGCCTCGACAGGGTCCCCTGGGGCCAACGTCCTGACTTTC.

This chain joins TRBV9 and TRBJ1-1; D is perhaps TRBD1 (5 bases). This CDR3 is built from 14 residues. From germline, CDR1 is SGDLS and CDR2 YYNGEE. V was shortened by 1 base and J by 7 bases, with 14 bases between the two germline ends. The CDR3 spells CASSVNLQVDEAFF. CDR3 DNA sequence: TGTGCCAGCAGCGTAAACCTACAGGTTGATGAAGCTTTCTTT. Full variable domain (missing parts from reference TRBV9 and TRBJ1-1): DSGVTQTPKHLITATGQRVTLRCSPRSGDLSVYWYQQSLDQGLQFLIQYYNGEERAKGNILERFSAQQFPDLHSELNLSSLELGDSALYFCASSVNLQVDEAFFGQGTRLTVV.

The V call is TRBV6-6, the J call TRBJ1-1, with 7 positions matching TRBD1. CDR3 length: 12 residues. J gave up 4 bases and V 10 bases, and 6 bases lay outside the gene matches. Looked up from germline, CDR1 is MNHNY and CDR2 is SVGAGI (reference sequence). CDR3 DNA sequence: TGTGCCACCAGGGCAGGGGGCACTGAAGCTTTCTTT. Translated, it gives CATRAGGTEAFF.

The V call is TRBV11-3, the J call TRBJ2-7, with TRBD2 as a possible D gene (6 bases). CDR1 and CDR2 from the germline V gene are SGHNT and YENEEA. Trimming took off 5 bases at V and 1 base at J, with 12 bases between the two ends. The CDR3 is 14 amino acids. The CDR3 loop reads CASSPGDSSYEQYF. The CDR3 DNA follows: TGTGCCAGCAGCCCCGGGGACTCTTCCTACGAGCAGTACTTC.

The chain recombines TRBV4-3 with TRBJ1-2; D not resolved. CDR3 length: 16 amino acids. The V gene's germline CDR1 is LGHNA and CDR2 YSLEER. Trimming took off 1 base at V and 4 bases at J, with 16 bases between the two ends. The CDR3 region is CASSQAHGAGAYGYTF. The CDR3 coding sequence is TGCGCCAGCAGCCAAGCACACGGCGCGGGTGCCTATGGCTACACCTTC.

The rearrangement links TRBV9 to TRBJ2-3, with 9 bases fitting TRBD2. With V trimmed by 4 bases and J by 3 bases, 9 bases remained unmatched. The germline CDR1 and CDR2 sequences are SGDLS and YYNGEE. The length of the CDR3 is 16 residues. The CDR3 region is CASSSRGGLGTDTQYF. In nucleotides, the CDR3 is TGTGCCAGCAGCTCGCGGGGGGGCCTAGGGACAGATACGCAGTATTTT.

This chain connects TRBV29-1 to TRBJ1-1; a weak D match, TRBD1 (5 bases). Germline loops: CDR1 SQVTM, CDR2 ANQGSEA. Trimming shortened V by 7 bases and J by 5 bases, and 14 bases separated the two germline ends. The CDR3 contains 12 residues. CDR3 in amino acids: CSAGAGGTEAFF. Here the CDR3 DNA reads TGCAGCGCTGGGGCGGGGGGAACTGAAGCTTTCTTT.

The chain recombines TRBV19 with TRBJ1-2; D uncertain. V lost 3 bases and J lost 4, with 12 bases in between. Germline values: CDR1 LNHDA, CDR2 SQIVND (reference sequence). CDR3 length: 14 amino acids. CDR3 DNA sequence: TGTGCCAGTAGTATCCCCCACAGCCCCTATGGCTACACCTTC. As protein: CASSIPHSPYGYTF.

V and J are TRBV5-5 and TRBJ2-1; TRBD2 agrees at 9 bases. Per the germline V gene, CDR1 is SGHKS and CDR2 is YYEKEE (reference sequence). Losses at the gene ends were 4 bases for V and 7 bases for J; bases not matched to a gene: 12. The CDR3 is 16 amino acids. The CDR3 region has the DNA TGTGCCAGCAGCGCCTCTTGGCGGGGGGGCGTAAATGAGCAGTTCTTC. Amino acid sequence: CASSASWRGGVNEQFF.

This rearrangement joins TRBV27 to TRBJ2-3; D call uncertain. CDR3 size: 13 residues. V was cut by 6 bases and J by 0 bases, with 7 bases left in between. CDR1 and CDR2 (germline): MNHEY, SMNVEV (reference sequence). The CDR3 protein is CASRVISTDTQYF. The CDR3 coding sequence is TGTGCCAGCAGGGTGATTAGCACAGATACGCAGTATTTT.

This clone occurred a few times. The V gene is TRBV4-2, the J gene TRBJ2-7, with 9 bases that match TRBD2. The CDR3 has 17 amino acids. Germline V gene data show CDR1 as LGHNA and CDR2 as YNFKEQ. V lost 3 bases to trimming and J lost 7 bases; unmatched junction nucleotides: 16. CDR3 coding DNA: TGTGCCAGCAGCCAGTACGATATTAGCGGGGGCCCGGGGGAGCAGTACTTC. Its protein is CASSQYDISGGPGEQYF.

This sequence joins TRBV5-1 and TRBJ2-7; 7 bases align to TRBD1. The V and J ends lost 3 bases and 5 bases, in that order; junction bases with no gene match: 8. This CDR3 has 14 residues. CDR1 is SGHRS and CDR2 is YFSETQ in the germline V gene. The CDR3 sequence: CASSSINRGNEQYF. The CDR3 DNA reads TGCGCCAGCAGCTCGATAAACAGGGGAAACGAGCAGTACTTC.

The V call is TRBV2, the J call TRBJ1-4; 8 bases map to TRBD1. This CDR3 has 15 amino acids. V lost 5 bases, J lost 3 bases, and 5 bases stayed unmatched. Germline V lookup: CDR1 SNHLY, CDR2 FYNNEI. DNA of the CDR3: TGTGCCAGCAGTTTGAAACAGGGGGCTAATGAAAAACTGTTTTTT. Translated, it gives CASSLKQGANEKLFF. The full variable domain, its missing parts supplied by reference TRBV2 and TRBJ1-4, is EPEVTQTPSHQVTQMGQEVILRCVPISNHLYFYWYRQILGQKVEFLVSFYNNEISEKSEIFDDQFSVERPDGSNFTLKIRSTKLEDSAMYFCASSLKQGANEKLFFGSGTQLSVL.

The chain has TRBV6-5 and TRBJ2-5; D remains ambiguous. The CDR3 has 12 residues. Per the germline V gene, CDR1 is MNHEY and CDR2 is SVGAGI. Trimming took off 8 bases at V and 1 base at J, with 8 bases between the two ends. DNA of the CDR3: TGTGCCAGCGGGGTTTTCCAAGAGACCCAGTACTTC. It specifies CASGVFQETQYF.

V and J are TRBV5-1 and TRBJ1-5; D is unresolved. CDR1 SGHRS and CDR2 YFSETQ come from the germline V gene. The length of the CDR3 is 17 residues. V was clipped by 1 base and J by 4 bases, with 18 bases between them. The CDR3 nucleotides read TGCGCCAGCAGCTTGTGGGCAGTTGGAGGAGGAAATCAGCCCCAGCATTTT. Its protein product is CASSLWAVGGGNQPQHF.

The CDR3 protein is CASSLEMGQRYEQYF. The CDR3 coding sequence is TGTGCCAGCAGCTTAGAGATGGGACAGCGCTACGAGCAGTACTTC. The V gene is TRBV7-8, the J gene TRBJ2-7; 7 bases line up with TRBD1. This CDR3 spans 15 amino acids. The V and J ends lost 1 base and 3 bases, in that order; junction bases with no gene match: 6. Germline CDR1 reads SGHVS; CDR2 reads FQNEAQ.

This chain connects TRBV30 to TRBJ2-1, with 12 bases identical to TRBD1. The V gene end was trimmed by 8 bases and the J gene end by 0 bases; junction bases not matched to a gene: 5. The CDR3 extends over 15 amino acids. The germline V gene has CDR1 GTSNPN and CDR2 SVGIG (reference sequence). CDR3 in DNA: TGTGCCGGGACAGGGGGCTTGAGCTCCTACAATGAGCAGTTCTTC. Protein sequence: CAGTGGLSSYNEQFF.